Detailed here is one T cell receptor (beta chain). These data belong to a study of radiotherapy plus CTLA-4 blockade in lung cancer. Germline CDR1 is SGHDN and CDR2 is FVKESK. Unmatched junction bases numbered 1, after V lost 0 bases and J lost 14 bases. The CDR3 covers 12 residues. Generated by immunoSEQ multiplex PCR, the TCRdb table keeps only in-frame clones and is missing some. The repertoire consists of more than 40,000 clones, with about 70% occurring once and the leading ten covering around 23%. This clonotype originated in a human donor with non-small cell lung cancer who had a partial response to radiotherapy plus ipilimumab. Sequencing was performed on peripheral blood, taken from a patient treated with radiotherapy plus ipilimumab. The chain links TRBV14 to TRBJ2-1; 10 bases map to TRBD2. CDR3 loop: CASSQETSGEFF. CDR3 bases: TGTGCCAGCAGCCAAGAAACTAGCGGGGAGTTCTTC. Complete variable domain (other parts from reference TRBV14 and TRBJ2-1): EAGVTQFPSHSVIEKGQTVTLRCDPISGHDNLYWYRRVMGKEIKFLLHFVKESKQDESGMPNNRFLAERTGGTYSTLKVQPAELEDSGVYFCASSQETSGEFFGPGTRLTVL.